This T cell receptor (beta chain) was sequenced during a study of T cell repertoires in cytomegalovirus infection. Study-level background: Through public TCR beta signatures, both CMV infection and matching HLA type were indicated.

TCRdb ran MiXCR on the reads and lists one entry per CDR3 protein. The table shows 300,000 to 400,000 distinct CDR3 sequences, with roughly 9.5% occurring only once. Study-level points and caveats: Clonotypes of TCR beta that were HLA-C-restricted and CMV-specific dominated the ex vivo response. Adding up the frequency of public TCR beta families identified people who carried CMV plus the relevant HLA.

In regard to this clonotype: As yet, its antigen is unknown.

Germline V lookup: CDR1 SGHNT, CDR2 YYREEE (reference sequence). V lost 1 base to trimming and J lost 6 bases; unmatched junction nucleotides: 7. The CDR3 length is 16 residues. Sequenced sample: PBMCs. The genes are TRBV5-4 and TRBJ1-4; TRBD1 aligns across 9 bases. The receptor's source is a human donor in good health (CMV status not recorded). Some clones in this sample may be carry-over from other donors' samples. The CDR3 DNA sequence: TGTGCCAGCAGCTTGAAATTTCGGGACAGGGATGAAAAACTGTTTTTT. Its translation is CASSLKFRDRDEKLFF.